This T cell receptor (beta chain) originates from a study of shared clonotypes between healthy human individuals. The J segment lost 2 bases and the V segment lost 4 bases, leaving 2 bases of the junction unmatched. Germline V gene sequence: CDR1 WNHNN, CDR2 SYGVQD (reference sequence). This CDR3 has 15 amino acids. A word on this clone: Other nucleotide sequences from this sample produce the same CDR3.

Donors, healthy HIV-negative adults, lacked recent acute infections or vaccinations. Adults of Caucasian background living in Nashville, Tennessee made up all donors. The study separated CD4+ cells into CD45RA+ naive and CD45RA-negative memory subsets. An approximately 220 ng quantity of DNA, tens of thousands of T cell genomes, went into the sorted-subset replicate PCRs. Produced via immunoSEQ multiplex PCR; TCRdb's table is partial and in-frame only. The sample has 2.3 million or so clones; 93% are singletons. This receptor was obtained from a man aged 18 to 30 in good health. Some clones in this sample may be carry-over from other donors' samples. The sample consisted of naive CD4+ T cells from PBMCs. The subset denotes: CD45RA+ positively selected. The rearrangement uses TRBV10-1 and TRBJ2-2, with TRBD2 matching 9 bases. The CDR3 DNA reads TGCGCCAGCAGTGTCCTAGCGGGAAACACCGGGGAGCTGTTTTTT. Translated: CASSVLAGNTGELFF.